Below are 2 T cell receptor beta chains sequenced from a single sample in a study of blood T cell repertoires in COVID-19. Clones were read by immunoSEQ multiplex PCR, and TCRdb kept only the in-frame ones, dropping some. The table lists 150,000 to 200,000 clones, around four fifths of them singletons. Sequencing was done on a sample of peripheral blood. These receptors originate from a woman of 80 years or more with acute or convalescent COVID-19.

This chain links TRBV6-5 with TRBJ1-1, with no clear D. V lost 10 bases and J 3 bases, leaving 9 bases between the germline ends. The CDR3 length is 11 residues. CDR1 is MNHEY and CDR2 is SVGAGI in the germline V gene. In nucleotides, the CDR3 is TGTGCCACCCCCGGTTACACTGAAGCTTTCTTT. This gives the protein CATPGYTEAFF.

V is TRBV6-6 and J is TRBJ2-5; the D gene is possibly TRBD2 (6 bases). V shed 5 bases and J shed 1 base, with 14 bases lying between them. CDR1 and CDR2 from the germline V gene are MNHNY and SVGAGI (reference sequence). The CDR3 runs 15 residues. The CDR3 DNA follows: TGTGCCAGCAGTGATGTCGGAGGGACCCAAGAGACCCAGTACTTC. This codes for CASSDVGGTQETQYF.